The T cell receptor beta chain under discussion was sequenced for a study of blood T cell repertoires in COVID-19. The overall study: COVID-19 samples, acute and convalescent, were from the United States, Italy and Spain.

V was cut by 6 bases and J by 3 bases, with 14 bases left in between. CDR3 size: 14 residues. In germline, CDR1 is SGHKS, CDR2 YYEKEE (reference sequence). Per the study methods: Reference gene primer amplification gave nucleated cell count estimates. Using immunoSEQ multiplex PCR, the repertoire was profiled, and TCRdb retains in-frame clones only, with some absent. For V, J and clone size, that table is used; D and trimming come from the DNA. The repertoire includes a few hundred thousand clones, 80% to 85% of them detected once, and 3.4% sits in the top ten. Participant age was 18 to 89 years, and participants resided in roughly 25 US areas. In assigning cohorts, the study relied on participant-reported clinical history.

The TCR was taken from a man between 50 and 59 years old who had recovered from COVID-19. V is TRBV5-5 and J is TRBJ2-3, with D possibly matching TRBD2 (6 bases). Source material: PBMCs or T cells enriched from blood (not recorded which). CDR3 protein: CASTTAGGTDTQYF. CDR3 DNA sequence: TGTGCCAGCACCACAGCCGGGGGAACAGATACGCAGTATTTT.